This is a list of T cell receptor beta chains from one sample in a study of T cell repertoires in cytomegalovirus infection. TCRdb re-derived calls from the reads in MiXCR, one entry per CDR3 protein. Counted here are fewer than 550,000 distinct CDR3 sequences, 11% occurring once; the ten biggest clones make up about 9.4%. Material: PBMCs. The receptor set was obtained from a human donor in good health (CMV status not recorded). Some clones in this sample may be carry-over from other donors' samples. Each CDR3 is given without its conserved first and last residue. Expanded clones are given a class, and other clones once, few, many or no size at all.

TRBJ2-5	TRBV7-9	many	ASSLGDRKQETQY
TRBJ1-1	TRBV2	.	ASSARVTLMTEAF
TRBJ2-2	TRBV4-2	many	ASSQDVVSGELF
TRBJ1-4	TRBV6-1	many	ASSDLGRGADEKLF
TRBJ2-2	TRBV19	many	ASSIPGDTGELF
TRBJ1-5	TRBV20-1	many	SASQGTGQPQH
TRBJ1-1	TRBV7-9	many	ASSLGSGGVRNEAF
TRBJ1-1	TRBV7-9	many	ASSLPYVNTEAF
TRBJ2-7	TRBV7-8	many	ASSSRGYEQY
TRBJ2-3	TRBV2	few	ASRALMAGKSGDTQY
TRBJ1-2	TRBV29-1	many	SVEGGARYT
TRBJ1-5	TRBV19	many	ATSKSAVNQPQH
TRBJ2-7	TRBV11-2	many	ASSGTSGRAPYEQY
TRBJ1-4	TRBV6-1	few	ASGDRGINEKLF
TRBJ2-5	TRBV7-6	many	ASSPRGAYQETQY
TRBJ2-5	TRBV20-1	.	SARDLLGGVQETQY
TRBJ2-6	TRBV19	many	ASDSGQGMGANVLT
TRBJ1-5	TRBV12-3/TRBV12-4	many	ASSFGAPNQPQH
TRBJ2-7	TRBV2	many	ASRPGTSGRVNEQY
TRBJ2-3	TRBV4-2	many	ASSQVRDTDTQY
TRBJ1-2	TRBV6-5	few	ASSTTGAVDGYT
TRBJ2-3	TRBV5-5	many	ASSSPGQGVDTQY
TRBJ2-7	TRBV12-5	many	ASGLVHRREGHSGQY
TRBJ2-3	TRBV11-2	few	ASSHHRGGADTQY
TRBJ2-7	TRBV28	many	ASRPQGGDEQY
TRBJ2-7	TRBV6-5	once	ASSYPTSQGGYEQY
TRBJ1-1	TRBV12-3/TRBV12-4	many	ASTAGWGEAF
TRBJ2-1	TRBV11-3	many	ASSLAGGPGSDNEQF
TRBJ2-1	TRBV20-1	.	SAPPTRLFNEQF
TRBJ1-3	TRBV4-1	many	ASSQEGTGLGRGNTIY
TRBJ2-5	TRBV6-5	once	ASSYSGGPRETQY
TRBJ1-6	TRBV27	many	ASSLQAGGNSPLH
TRBJ1-6	TRBV6-5	many	ASSYDKRGSNSPLH
TRBJ2-4	TRBV7-8	many	ASSFRRAGDIQY
TRBJ1-2	TRBV9	few	ASSVKMDYGYT
TRBJ1-3	TRBV6-5	many	ASRAGGAGNTIY
TRBJ2-5	TRBV14	many	ASSPWGSDQETQY
TRBJ2-1	TRBV2	many	ASSEARSWGGDNEQF
TRBJ2-1	TRBV7-8	many	ASSKWTSGSDNEQF
TRBJ2-3	TRBV10-3	.	AIAPYLGDTDTQY
TRBJ1-2	TRBV28	.	ASSETGSSDYGYT
TRBJ2-1	TRBV6-5	many	ASRLGRSYNEQF
TRBJ1-6	TRBV7-2	.	ASSFLSGQSSYNSPLH
TRBJ2-1	TRBV3-1	.	ASSQGTGPYNEQF
TRBJ2-5	TRBV5-5	few	ASSYSTGGRETQY
TRBJ2-1	TRBV7-9	many	ASSFQGVRGNEQF
TRBJ1-4	TRBV5-1	few	ASSSEGNRLF
TRBJ1-4	TRBV12-3/TRBV12-4	many	ASRGGGTPEKLF
TRBJ1-2	TRBV20-1	few	SARDLDYGYT